This entry describes one TCR beta chain. What it recognizes is unknown. This sample was included in a study of cytotoxic CD8 clonotypes in ibrutinib-treated CLL. In the study overall: The taking of response samples occurred after a median around 11 months of treatment, with a range of 6 to 36. Study conclusions and caveats: T-cell clonality at baseline went above that of age-matched healthy donors and rose and fell with circulating CD8+ T-cell counts. Clonotypes that were public were uncommon, and they contracted or stayed stable on treatment.

Data came from immunoSEQ multiplex PCR; TCRdb stores just in-frame clones and leaves some out. This sample has roughly 180,000 clones; more than 80% occur once, and the top ten carry 4.6%. The V end lost 6 bases, the J end lost 4 bases, and 12 bases lay between the germline ends. The CDR3 is 13 residues long. The germline V gene encodes CDR1 MNHNS and CDR2 SASEGT. This specimen consisted of PBMCs, obtained after 24 months of ibrutinib treatment. This chain connects TRBV6-1 to TRBJ1-1; D gene unclear. The TCR was taken from a human donor with chronic lymphocytic leukemia. CDR3 amino acids: CASRLYSTTEAFF. The CDR3 DNA follows: TGTGCCAGCAGACTTTACAGTACCACTGAAGCTTTCTTT.